A single sample gave rise to the 21 T cell receptor beta chains below, sequenced in a study of regulatory T cells in long-lasting Graves disease. Assembly of TCR beta libraries relied on iRepertoire HTBI primers together with Arm-PCR of CDR3 regions. MiXCR was run by TCRdb on the multiplex PCR reads, yielding one entry per CDR3 protein. The data hold more than 350,000 distinct CDR3 sequences, with 20% to 25% observed a single time. Time point here: persistent/refractory GD, antithyroid drugs over 5 years with positive TRAb. From PBMCs, RNA was extracted and then used to make the TCR library. The source was peripheral blood mononuclear cells (PBMCs), collected when the disease was refractory, from a patient treated with antithyroid drugs. The receptors were gathered from a female donor with Graves disease.

The chain has TRBV2 and TRBJ2-5; no clear D gene. Germline CDR1 and CDR2: SNHLY and FYNNEI. The V gene lost 8 bases and the J gene lost 0 bases, with 7 bases spanning the gap. This CDR3 comprises 12 residues. CDR3 region: CASDSYQETQYF. The CDR3 DNA is TGTGCCAGCGACTCATACCAAGAGACCCAGTACTTC.

Turning to this clonotype: A clone one base away is much larger, so this may be a read error. The gene calls are TRBV3-1 and TRBJ2-5; tentative D call: TRBD2 (6 bases). This CDR3 has 15 residues. V was clipped by 0 bases and J by 1 base, with 9 bases between them. Germline lookup yields CDR1 LGHDT and CDR2 YNNKEL (reference sequence). The CDR3 protein is CASSQERRAQETQYF. CDR3 coding DNA: TGTGCCAGCAGCCAAGAACGGAGGGCCCAAGAGACCCAGTACTTC.

The V gene is TRBV2, the J gene TRBJ2-3; 10 bases agree with TRBD2. After removal of 6 bases from V and 4 bases from J, the junction contained 10 bases not matched to a gene. The CDR3 contains 16 residues. CDR1 and CDR2 (germline): SNHLY, FYNNEI. As DNA, the CDR3 is TGTGCCAGCAGGACTTCAGGGACTAGCGCGGCAGATACGCAGTATTTT. Its protein product is CASRTSGTSAADTQYF. The complete variable domain, with remaining parts taken from reference TRBV2 and TRBJ2-3, reads EPEVTQTPSHQVTQMGQEVILRCVPISNHLYFYWYRQILGQKVEFLVSFYNNEISEKSEIFDDQFSVERPDGSNFTLKIRSTKLEDSAMYFCASRTSGTSAADTQYFGPGTRLTVL.

A few counts support this clonotype. The chain has TRBV3-1 and TRBJ2-5; 7 bases are a match to TRBD2. Looked up from germline, CDR1 is LGHDT and CDR2 is YNNKEL (reference sequence). The CDR3 is 14 amino acids. V shed 8 bases and J 3 bases; nucleotides not matched to a gene: 9. CDR3 bases: TGTGCCAGCTGGGGGGGTAGGGCCAAAGAGACCCAGTACTTC. It codes for CASWGGRAKETQYF.

This clonotype was seen many times. The chain employs TRBV20-1 and TRBJ2-7, with 13 bases identical to TRBD2. Germline values: CDR1 DFQATT, CDR2 SNEGSKA (reference sequence). The CDR3 contains 16 residues. V lost 3 bases to trimming and J lost 3 bases; unmatched junction nucleotides: 8. CDR3 sequence (DNA): TGCAGTGCTAGGGAGCCGGGACTAGCGGGGAACTACGAGCAGTACTTC. Its translation: CSAREPGLAGNYEQYF.

This chain connects TRBV28 to TRBJ2-1; 13 bases agree with TRBD2. The CDR3 contains 15 residues. Germline values: CDR1 MDHEN, CDR2 SYDVKM. The J segment lost 5 bases and the V segment lost 3 bases, leaving 1 base of the junction unmatched. CDR3 in amino acids: CASSLGLAGNNEQFF. As DNA, the CDR3 is TGTGCCAGCAGTTTGGGACTAGCGGGAAACAATGAGCAGTTCTTC.

The V gene is TRBV27, the J gene TRBJ2-4; 8 positions agree with TRBD1. Germline lookup yields CDR1 MNHEY and CDR2 SMNVEV (reference sequence). This CDR3 is built from 16 residues. V was pared by 5 bases and J by 1 base, with 7 bases of the junction left unmatched. CDR3 amino acids: CASSTRDRTAKNIQYF. CDR3 nucleotides: TGTGCCAGCAGTACCCGGGACAGGACGGCCAAAAACATTCAGTACTTC.

The V and J genes are TRBV7-2 and TRBJ2-5; possible D gene TRBD1, 6 bases. CDR1 is SGHTA and CDR2 is FQGNSA in the germline V gene. The CDR3 extends over 14 amino acids. Trimming removed 4 bases from V and 2 bases from J, with 11 bases in between. For the CDR3, the DNA is TGTGCCAGCAGCTGGACAGAGTTACAAGAGACCCAGTACTTC. Translated: CASSWTELQETQYF.

This clonotype has more than one count but fewer than ten. This rearrangement joins TRBV28 to TRBJ2-3; TRBD1 or TRBD2 may be the D gene (5 bases each). This CDR3 comprises 15 residues. CDR1 is MDHEN, CDR2 SYDVKM, per germline. Trimming removed 4 bases at V and 4 bases at J, with 15 bases between. The CDR3 loop reads CASSSPGTPPDTQYF. The CDR3 coding sequence is TGTGCCAGCAGTTCCCCCGGGACCCCTCCAGATACGCAGTATTTT.

This clonotype was seen a handful of times. The V gene is TRBV10-2, the J gene TRBJ2-5, with TRBD1 identical over 9 bases. The CDR3 covers 15 residues. J lost 5 bases, V lost 7 bases, and 11 bases had no gene match. The germline gives CDR1 WSHSY, CDR2 SAAADI. DNA of the CDR3: TGCGCCAGCATTAACAGGGGGCAAGGTCAGGAGACCCAGTACTTC. Amino acid sequence: CASINRGQGQETQYF.

This clonotype was seen ten or more times. The genes are TRBV28 and TRBJ1-1, with 7 bases aligning to TRBD1. V was pared by 4 bases and J by 5 bases, with 10 bases of the junction left unmatched. Germline V CDR1 and CDR2: MDHEN, SYDVKM. The CDR3 contains 15 residues. CDR3 loop: CASSSPAGGRTEAFF. The CDR3 DNA sequence: TGTGCCAGCAGTTCTCCTGCAGGGGGTCGGACTGAAGCTTTCTTT.

This clonotype was observed a few times. This chain links TRBV2 with TRBJ2-3, with D uncertain. This CDR3 is 13 amino acids long. Trimming took off 0 bases at V and 1 base at J, with 2 bases between the two ends. Germline assignment: CDR1 SNHLY and CDR2 FYNNEI. CDR3 in DNA: TGTGCCAGCAGTGAAGCCGGCACAGATACGCAGTATTTT. Translated, it gives CASSEAGTDTQYF.

This clonotype has a handful of counts. The chain couples TRBV7-6 to TRBJ2-3; 10 nucleotides align to TRBD2. Trimming removed 5 bases from V and 5 bases from J; junction bases left unmatched: 16. This CDR3 has 18 residues. Germline V CDR1 and CDR2: SGHVS, FNYEAQ. CDR3 in DNA: TGTGCCAGCAGCCCGAAAGGGGGGCTAGCGGGAGTTGGAGATACGCAGTATTTT. This encodes CASSPKGGLAGVGDTQYF.

This clonotype was picked up a small number of times. This chain's CDR3 is CAWGAGGPAKNIQYF. The CDR3 DNA follows: TGTGCCTGGGGCGCGGGAGGGCCGGCCAAAAACATTCAGTACTTC. The gene calls are TRBV30 and TRBJ2-4; 9 nucleotides match TRBD2. Germline CDR1 and CDR2: GTSNPN and SVGIG (reference sequence). The CDR3 contains 15 residues. The V segment lost 5 bases and the J segment 1 base; nucleotides outside the gene matches: 6.

This clonotype was recorded many times. The rearrangement joins TRBV12-3 or TRBV12-4 to TRBJ1-2; TRBD1 might be the D (5 bases). The V end lost 4 bases, the J end lost 3 bases, and 15 bases lay between the germline ends. The CDR3 runs to 15 residues. Written as DNA, the CDR3 is TGTGCCAGCAGTTCGTTAGGGACCGGGCACTATGGCTACACCTTC. Encoded protein: CASSSLGTGHYGYTF.

The chain links TRBV20-1 to TRBJ1-1; the D is unclear. Germline lookup yields CDR1 DFQATT and CDR2 SNEGSKA (reference sequence). V gave up 4 bases and J gave up 10 bases, with 13 bases separating them. This CDR3 spans 11 amino acids. This chain's CDR3 is CSATAGRGAFF. The CDR3, as DNA: TGCAGTGCTACCGCCGGGCGGGGAGCTTTCTTT.

The genes are TRBV5-1 and TRBJ2-5, with D possibly TRBD1 on 5 matching bases. Per the germline V gene, CDR1 is SGHRS and CDR2 is YFSETQ. This CDR3 region has 16 residues. The V end lost 1 base, the J end lost 4 bases, and 17 bases lay between the germline ends. The CDR3 sequence is CASSLMGFGAPETQYF. The CDR3 DNA is TGCGCCAGCAGCTTGATGGGCTTTGGGGCCCCAGAGACCCAGTACTTC.

This clonotype was found a few times. The V call is TRBV10-1, the J call TRBJ1-4; unclear D gene. The CDR3 sequence is 13 residues long. Germline V lookup: CDR1 WNHNN, CDR2 SYGVQD (reference sequence). Trimming left V 6 bases short and J 2 bases short, with 7 bases between. The CDR3 DNA reads TGCGCCAGCAGCGGGCCGACTAATGAAAAACTGTTTTTT. It translates to CASSGPTNEKLFF.

The table lists this clonotype with many counts. Here the CDR3 reads CASSSRGARRSYEQYF. As DNA, the CDR3 is TGTGCCAGCAGCTCCCGGGGGGCACGAAGGTCCTACGAGCAGTACTTC. V and J are TRBV28 and TRBJ2-7, with D tentatively TRBD2 (7 bases). CDR3 length equals 16 residues. Germline lookup yields CDR1 MDHEN and CDR2 SYDVKM. The V gene lost 6 bases and the J gene lost 1 base, with 19 bases spanning the gap.

CDR3 sequence reads: CASSFGRGYTYEQYF. The CDR3 DNA sequence: TGTGCCAGCAGTTTTGGCAGGGGGTATACGTACGAGCAGTACTTC. The chain has TRBV12-3 or TRBV12-4 and TRBJ2-7; 7 nucleotides match TRBD1. The J segment lost 4 bases and the V segment lost 3 bases, leaving 9 bases of the junction unmatched. The CDR3 is 15 residues long.

There are a few counts of this clonotype. The chain has TRBV28 and TRBJ2-1; D unresolved. Deletions cut 2 bases from V and 8 bases from J, with 16 bases between. Germline assignment: CDR1 MDHEN and CDR2 SYDVKM. This CDR3 has 15 amino acids. The CDR3 nucleotides are TGTGCCAGCAGTTTAGGGCTCAAGATTCATGATGAGCAGTTCTTC. Translating gives CASSLGLKIHDEQFF.